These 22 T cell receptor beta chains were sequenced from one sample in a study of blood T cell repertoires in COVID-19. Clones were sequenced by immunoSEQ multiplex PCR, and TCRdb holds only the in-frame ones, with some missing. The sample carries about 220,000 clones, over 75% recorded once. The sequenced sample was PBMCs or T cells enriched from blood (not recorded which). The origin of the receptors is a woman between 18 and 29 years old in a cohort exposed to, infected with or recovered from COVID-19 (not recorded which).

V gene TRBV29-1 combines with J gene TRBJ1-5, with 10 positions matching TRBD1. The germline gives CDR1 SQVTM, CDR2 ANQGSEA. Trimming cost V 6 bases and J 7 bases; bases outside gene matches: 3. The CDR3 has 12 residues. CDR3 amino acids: CSVGDRGQPQHF. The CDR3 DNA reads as TGCAGCGTCGGGGACAGGGGACAGCCCCAGCATTTT.

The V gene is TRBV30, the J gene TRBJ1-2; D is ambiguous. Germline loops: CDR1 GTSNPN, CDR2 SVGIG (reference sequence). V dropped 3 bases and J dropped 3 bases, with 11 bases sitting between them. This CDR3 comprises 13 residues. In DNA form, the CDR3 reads TGTGCCTGGAGCCACCTTGAGGACTATGGCTACACCTTC. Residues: CAWSHLEDYGYTF.

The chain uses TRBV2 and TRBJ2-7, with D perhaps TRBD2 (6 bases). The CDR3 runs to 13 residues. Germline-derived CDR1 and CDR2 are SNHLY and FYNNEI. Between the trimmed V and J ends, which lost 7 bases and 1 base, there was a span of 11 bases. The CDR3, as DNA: TGTGCCAGCACGGCGGGACGATCCTACGAGCAGTACTTC. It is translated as CASTAGRSYEQYF. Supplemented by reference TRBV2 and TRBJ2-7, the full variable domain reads EPEVTQTPSHQVTQMGQEVILRCVPISNHLYFYWYRQILGQKVEFLVSFYNNEISEKSEIFDDQFSVERPDGSNFTLKIRSTKLEDSAMYFCASTAGRSYEQYFGPGTRLTVT.

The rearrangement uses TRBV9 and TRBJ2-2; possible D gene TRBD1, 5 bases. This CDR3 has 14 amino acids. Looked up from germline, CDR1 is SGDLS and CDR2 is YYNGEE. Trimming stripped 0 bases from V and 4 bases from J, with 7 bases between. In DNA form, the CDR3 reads TGTGCCAGCAGCGTAGAAACAGGCACCGGGGAGCTGTTTTTT. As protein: CASSVETGTGELFF.

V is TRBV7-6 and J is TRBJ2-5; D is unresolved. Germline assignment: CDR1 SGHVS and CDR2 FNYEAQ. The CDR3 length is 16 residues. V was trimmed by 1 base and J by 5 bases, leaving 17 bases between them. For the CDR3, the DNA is TGTGCCAGCAGCTTAGGTCCTGATGTCAATAGTGAGACCCAGTACTTC. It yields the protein CASSLGPDVNSETQYF.

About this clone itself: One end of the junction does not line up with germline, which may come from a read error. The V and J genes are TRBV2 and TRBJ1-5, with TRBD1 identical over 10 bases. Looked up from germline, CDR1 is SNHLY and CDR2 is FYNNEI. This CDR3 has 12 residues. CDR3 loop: CASSGQGAAADF. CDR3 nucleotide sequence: TGTGCCAGCAGTGGACAGGGGGCAGCGGCCGATTTT.

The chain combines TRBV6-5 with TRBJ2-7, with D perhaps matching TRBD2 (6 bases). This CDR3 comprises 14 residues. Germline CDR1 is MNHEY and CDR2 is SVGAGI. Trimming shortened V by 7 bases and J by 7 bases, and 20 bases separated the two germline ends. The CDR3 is CASTRERAKGEQYF. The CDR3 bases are TGTGCCAGCACCAGGGAGCGGGCCAAAGGGGAGCAGTACTTC.

CDR3 amino acids: CASSQVETGVSPLHF. The CDR3 nucleotides read TGTGCCAGCAGCCAAGTCGAGACAGGGGTTTCACCCCTCCACTTT. J is TRBJ1-6 and V is TRBV14; 8 bases match TRBD1. The germline V gene has CDR1 SGHDN and CDR2 FVKESK. This CDR3 is 15 amino acids long. With V trimmed by 1 base and J by 9 bases, 5 bases remained unmatched.

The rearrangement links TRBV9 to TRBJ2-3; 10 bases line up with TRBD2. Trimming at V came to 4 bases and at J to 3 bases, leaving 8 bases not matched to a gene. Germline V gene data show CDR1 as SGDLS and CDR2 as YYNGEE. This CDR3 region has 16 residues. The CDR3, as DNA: TGTGCCAGCAGCTTTGGTAGCGGGGGGCAGACAGATACGCAGTATTTT. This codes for CASSFGSGGQTDTQYF.

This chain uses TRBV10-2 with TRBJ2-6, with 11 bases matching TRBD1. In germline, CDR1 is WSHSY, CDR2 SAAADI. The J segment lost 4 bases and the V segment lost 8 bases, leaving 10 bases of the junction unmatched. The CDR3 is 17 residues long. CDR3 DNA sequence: TGCGCCAGCCTGGCCGGGACAGGGGGTGCCGGGGCCAACGTCCTGACTTTC. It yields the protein CASLAGTGGAGANVLTF.

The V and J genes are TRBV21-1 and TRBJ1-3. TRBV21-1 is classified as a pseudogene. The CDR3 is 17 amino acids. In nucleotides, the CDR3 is TGTGCCAGCAGCAAGAGGGAGGGTAAGGGCTCTGGAAACACCATATATTTT. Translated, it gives CASSKREGKGSGNTIYF.

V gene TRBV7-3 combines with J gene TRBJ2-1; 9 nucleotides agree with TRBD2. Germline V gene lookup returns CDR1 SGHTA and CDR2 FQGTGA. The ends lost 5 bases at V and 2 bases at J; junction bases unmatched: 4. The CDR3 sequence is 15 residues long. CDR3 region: CASSPQRGAYNEQFF. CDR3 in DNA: TGTGCCAGCAGCCCACAGCGGGGGGCCTACAATGAGCAGTTCTTC.

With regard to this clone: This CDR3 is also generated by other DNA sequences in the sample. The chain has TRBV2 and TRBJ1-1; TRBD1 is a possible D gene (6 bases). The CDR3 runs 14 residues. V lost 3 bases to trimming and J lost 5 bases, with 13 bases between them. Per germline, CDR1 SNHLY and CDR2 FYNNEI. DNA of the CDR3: TGTGCCAGCAGTGAGGGGGCTGGAGGTACTGAAGCTTTCTTT. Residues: CASSEGAGGTEAFF.

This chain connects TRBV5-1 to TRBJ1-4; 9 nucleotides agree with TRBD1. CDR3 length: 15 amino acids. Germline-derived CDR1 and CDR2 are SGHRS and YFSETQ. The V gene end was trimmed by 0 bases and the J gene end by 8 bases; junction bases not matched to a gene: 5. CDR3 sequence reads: CASSLEQTGGEKLFF. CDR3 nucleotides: TGCGCCAGCAGCTTGGAGCAGACAGGGGGAGAAAAACTGTTTTTT.

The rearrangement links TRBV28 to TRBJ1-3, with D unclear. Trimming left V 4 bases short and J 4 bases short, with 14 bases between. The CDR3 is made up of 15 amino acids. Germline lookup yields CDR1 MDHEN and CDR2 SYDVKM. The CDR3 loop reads CASSSVGETGNTIYF. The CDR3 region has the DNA TGTGCCAGCAGTTCAGTCGGGGAAACGGGAAACACCATATATTTT.

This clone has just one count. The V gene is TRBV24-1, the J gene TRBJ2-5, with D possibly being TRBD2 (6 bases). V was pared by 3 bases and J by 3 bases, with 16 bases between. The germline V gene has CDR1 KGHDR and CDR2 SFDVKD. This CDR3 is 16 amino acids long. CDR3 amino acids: CATSDTGTSTEETQYF. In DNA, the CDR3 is TGTGCCACCAGTGATACCGGGACTTCAACTGAAGAGACCCAGTACTTC.

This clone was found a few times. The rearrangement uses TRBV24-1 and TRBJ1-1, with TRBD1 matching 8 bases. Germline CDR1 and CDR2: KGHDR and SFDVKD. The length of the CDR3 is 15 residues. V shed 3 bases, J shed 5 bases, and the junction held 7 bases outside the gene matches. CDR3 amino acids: CATSDTGQGNTEAFF. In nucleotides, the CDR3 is TGTGCCACCAGTGATACTGGACAGGGTAATACTGAAGCTTTCTTT.

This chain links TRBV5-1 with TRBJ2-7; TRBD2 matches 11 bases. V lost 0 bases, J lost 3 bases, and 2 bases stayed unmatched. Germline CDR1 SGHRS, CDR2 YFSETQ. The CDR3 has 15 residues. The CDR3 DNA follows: TGCGCCAGCAGCTTGGGCGGGACTAGCGGCTACGAGCAGTACTTC. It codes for CASSLGGTSGYEQYF. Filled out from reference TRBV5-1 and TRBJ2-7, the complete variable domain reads KAGVTQTPRYLIKTRGQQVTLSCSPISGHRSVSWYQQTPGQGLQFLFEYFSETQRNKGNFPGRFSGRQFSNSRSEMNVSTLELGDSALYLCASSLGGTSGYEQYFGPGTRLTVT.

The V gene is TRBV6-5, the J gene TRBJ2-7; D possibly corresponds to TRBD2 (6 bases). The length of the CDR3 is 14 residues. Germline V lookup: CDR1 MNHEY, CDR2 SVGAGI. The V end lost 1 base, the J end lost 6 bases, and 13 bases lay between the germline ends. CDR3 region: CASSYLEGPGEQYF. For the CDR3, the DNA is TGTGCCAGCAGTTACTTGGAGGGGCCCGGCGAGCAGTACTTC.

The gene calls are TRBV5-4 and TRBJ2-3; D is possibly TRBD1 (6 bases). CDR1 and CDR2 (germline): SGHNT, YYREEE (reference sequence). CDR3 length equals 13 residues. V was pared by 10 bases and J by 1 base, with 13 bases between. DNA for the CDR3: TGTGCCCTGGGAGAGGGGGGCACAGATACGCAGTATTTT. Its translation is CALGEGGTDTQYF.

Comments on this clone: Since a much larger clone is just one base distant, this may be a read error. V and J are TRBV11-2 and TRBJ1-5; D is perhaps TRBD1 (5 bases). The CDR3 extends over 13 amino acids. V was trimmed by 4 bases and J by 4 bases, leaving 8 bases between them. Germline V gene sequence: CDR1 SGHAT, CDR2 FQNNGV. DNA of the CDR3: TGTGCCAGCAGCTCTGACAGAAATCAGCCCCAGCATTTT. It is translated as CASSSDRNQPQHF.

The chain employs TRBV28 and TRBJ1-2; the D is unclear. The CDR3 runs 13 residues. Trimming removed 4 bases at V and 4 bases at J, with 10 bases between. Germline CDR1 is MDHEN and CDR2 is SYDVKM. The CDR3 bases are TGTGCCAGCAGTTCGGCGGCGACCTATGGCTACACCTTC. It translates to CASSSAATYGYTF.